The TCR beta chain under discussion was sequenced for a study of T cells expressing NK-cell markers. Study background: The TCR beta repertoires originated in sorted CD3+CD56+NKG2C+, CD3+CD56+NKG2C- and CD3+CD56-NKG2C+ T cells.

The CDR3 has 15 amino acids. Germline assignment: CDR1 MGHRA and CDR2 YSYEKL. TCRdb re-called the 5' RACE reads and gives one entry per CDR3 protein, without DNA. The sample includes 150,000 to 180,000 distinct CDR3 sequences. The source is a woman aged 50 to 60 in good health. The rearrangement joins TRBV4-1 to TRBJ2-5; TCRdb outputs TRBD2, but without DNA this stays unchecked. Material for sequencing was blood T cells: a sorted CD56 or NKG2C T cell subset, CD4+ or CD8+ T cells, or bulk PBMC T cells (not recorded which). The CDR3 protein is CASSQEGGGQETQYF.